This T cell receptor beta chain was observed in a study of T cell responses to AZD1222 COVID-19 vaccine. Germline V gene sequence: CDR1 SGDLS, CDR2 YYNGEE. V lost 0 bases and J 7 bases, leaving 20 bases between the germline ends. The CDR3 spans 18 residues. With respect to this clone: The target antigen is unknown.

The method was immunoSEQ multiplex PCR; TCRdb's version includes in-frame clones alone and lacks a portion of them. There are roughly 120,000 clones in the sample; roughly 85% occur only once, and under 20% lies in the top ten. Study-level findings and limits: After two AZD1222 doses, spike-specific TCR breadth and depth rose versus day 0. Regions left unmutated in variants are reportedly the target of nearly half of spike-specific TCRs. Repertoire sampling happened only post peak T cell response. Clonal diversity may have been underestimated, and the donors were mostly white British, with more females than males.

The specimen comprised peripheral blood, sampled on day 0 of MenACWY control vaccination. The sequence was obtained from an adult in good health. The chain carries TRBV9 and TRBJ1-6; no clear D gene. Here the CDR3 reads CASSVGPNPNVANSPLHF. The CDR3 nucleotides read TGTGCCAGCAGCGTAGGTCCCAACCCCAATGTGGCAAATTCACCCCTCCACTTT.